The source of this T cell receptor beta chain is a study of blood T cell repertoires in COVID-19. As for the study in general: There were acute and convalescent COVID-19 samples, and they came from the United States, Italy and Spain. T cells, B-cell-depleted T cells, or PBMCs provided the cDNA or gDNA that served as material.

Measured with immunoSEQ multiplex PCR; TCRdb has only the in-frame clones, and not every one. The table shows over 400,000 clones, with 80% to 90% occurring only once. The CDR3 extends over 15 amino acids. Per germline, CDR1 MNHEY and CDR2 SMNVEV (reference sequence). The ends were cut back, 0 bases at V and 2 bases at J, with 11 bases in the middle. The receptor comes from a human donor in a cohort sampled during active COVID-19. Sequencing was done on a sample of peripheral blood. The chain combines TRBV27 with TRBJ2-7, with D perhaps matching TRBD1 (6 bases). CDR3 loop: CASSLSAGATYEQYF. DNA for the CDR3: TGTGCCAGCAGTTTATCGGCAGGGGCTACCTACGAGCAGTACTTC.